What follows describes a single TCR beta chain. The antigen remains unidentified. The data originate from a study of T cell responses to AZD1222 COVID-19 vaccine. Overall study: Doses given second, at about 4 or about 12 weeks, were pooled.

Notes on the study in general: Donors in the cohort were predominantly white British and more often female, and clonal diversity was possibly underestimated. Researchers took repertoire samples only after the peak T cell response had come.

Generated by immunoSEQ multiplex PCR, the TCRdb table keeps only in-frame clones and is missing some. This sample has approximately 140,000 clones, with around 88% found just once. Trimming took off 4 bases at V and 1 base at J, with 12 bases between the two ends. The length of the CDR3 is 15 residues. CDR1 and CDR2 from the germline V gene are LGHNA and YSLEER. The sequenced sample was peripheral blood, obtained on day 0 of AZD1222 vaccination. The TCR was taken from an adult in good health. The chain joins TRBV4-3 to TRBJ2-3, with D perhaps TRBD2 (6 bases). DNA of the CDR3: TGCGCCAGCAGCCTTTGGACTATTCGCACAGATACGCAGTATTTT. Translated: CASSLWTIRTDTQYF.